The 19 T cell receptor beta chains presented below share a single source sample, sequenced in a study of regulatory T cells in long-lasting Graves disease (dated by TCRdb to 2020 to 2022). This sample's time point label indicates: newly diagnosed GD, antithyroid drugs for less than 3 months. RNA was extracted from PBMCs in TRIzol for both TCR sequencing and RNA sequencing. Libraries were prepared through multiplex PCR. Sequencing relied on an Illumina HiSeq 4000. iRepertoire HTBI primers and Arm-PCR amplification of CDR3 regions were used to construct TCR beta libraries. TCRdb itself trimmed the public reads at Q25 with fastp, ran MiXCR and retained productive beta chains. Every entry covers one CDR3 protein and lists the most common genes and DNA from its rows. This sample gives 300,000 to 400,000 distinct CDR3 sequences in total; over 15% of them show up just once. Clones ranked in the top ten supply 25% to 30% of the sample.

These data were also filed under a second study, of T cells in Graves' hyperthyroidism and ophthalmopathy.

This specimen was peripheral blood mononuclear cells (PBMCs), taken at new diagnosis, from a patient treated with antithyroid drugs. The source of these receptors is a man aged 35-49 years with Graves disease. Donor details come from another sample of the same person, matched by shared clones.

This clonotype has a handful of counts. The chain employs TRBV7-2 and TRBJ2-5; 11 positions agree with TRBD2. This CDR3 spans 16 amino acids. CDR1 SGHTA and CDR2 FQGNSA come from the germline V gene. Trimming removed 6 bases from V and 4 bases from J; junction bases left unmatched: 10. In DNA form, the CDR3 reads TGTGCCAGCAGATTCTATAGCGGGGGGGGCCTAGAGACCCAGTACTTC. This gives the protein CASRFYSGGGLETQYF.

Concerning this clonotype itself: A much more abundant neighbour one base away suggests this may be a read error. The chain employs TRBV10-3 and TRBJ1-1; D not resolved. The CDR3 is 12 amino acids. V dropped 4 bases and J dropped 3 bases, with 6 bases sitting between them. The germline CDR1 and CDR2 sequences are ENHRY and SYGVKD. CDR3 protein: CAISARHTEAFF. In nucleotides, the CDR3 is TGTGCCATCAGTGCACGGCACACTGAAGCTTTCTTT.

The chain links TRBV2 to TRBJ2-5, with 7 bases lining up with TRBD1. In germline, CDR1 is SNHLY, CDR2 FYNNEI. This CDR3 contains 14 residues. Losses at the gene ends were 5 bases for V and 5 bases for J; bases not matched to a gene: 8. DNA for the CDR3: TGTGCCAGCAGTTTCGGGTACAGGGGTGAGACCCAGTACTTC. Protein product: CASSFGYRGETQYF.

This clonotype was detected many times. The chain is built from TRBV20-1 and TRBJ1-2; no clear D gene. This CDR3 spans 13 amino acids. V gave up 3 bases and J gave up 7 bases, with 15 bases separating them. Germline CDR1 and CDR2: DFQATT and SNEGSKA (reference sequence). For the CDR3, the DNA is TGCAGTGCTAGTCTACCCCACATTAGTGGCTACACCTTC. This gives the protein CSASLPHISGYTF.

This clonotype has a handful of counts. In this CDR3 the conserved last residue, phenylalanine or tryptophan, is missing, so a read error is likely. The gene calls are TRBV2 and TRBJ2-1, with D maybe TRBD1 (6 bases). Germline lookup yields CDR1 SNHLY and CDR2 FYNNEI. The CDR3 loop spans 18 amino acids. Trimming removed 6 bases from V and 0 bases from J, with 21 bases in between. CDR3 in DNA: TGTGCCAGCAGCTTCGATGCCCGGACAGTGAGCTCCTACAATGAGCAGTTCCTC. This sequence encodes CASSFDARTVSSYNEQFL.

Many counts were recorded for this clonotype. The chain links TRBV18 to TRBJ2-5; the D is unclear. Germline loops: CDR1 KGHSH, CDR2 LQKENI. The V and J ends lost 0 bases and 7 bases respectively, with 6 bases between them. There are 12 residues in the CDR3. The CDR3 DNA is TGTGCCAGCTCACCACCCTGGGGGACCCAGTACTTC. Amino acids: CASSPPWGTQYF. Using reference TRBV18 and TRBJ2-5 for the parts outside the CDR3, the full variable domain is NAGVMQNPRHLVRRRGQEARLRCSPMKGHSHVYWYRQLPEEGLKFMVYLQKENIIDESGMPKERFSAEFPKEGPSILRIQQVVRGDSAAYFCASSPPWGTQYFGPGTRLLVL.

The table lists this clonotype with a few counts. One base away lies a much larger clone, so this may be a sequencing read error. The chain couples TRBV9 to TRBJ2-3, with 11 bases identical to TRBD2. Germline CDR1 SGDLS, CDR2 YYNGEE. After removal of 0 bases from V and 0 bases from J, the junction contained 6 bases not matched to a gene. The CDR3 spans 18 residues. The CDR3, as DNA: TGTGCCAGCAGCGTAGTAGGAACTAGCGGGGGAAGCACAGATACGCAGTATTTT. Its translation: CASSVVGTSGGSTDTQYF.

This clonotype came up many times. The V and J genes are TRBV9 and TRBJ2-5; tentatively, D is TRBD1 (5 bases). CDR3 size: 16 residues. Trimming pared 0 bases from V and 1 base from J, leaving 13 bases between. Germline V gene data show CDR1 as SGDLS and CDR2 as YYNGEE. CDR3 region: CASSVGVLQGQETQYF. The CDR3 DNA reads as TGTGCCAGCAGCGTAGGGGTCCTTCAGGGCCAAGAGACCCAGTACTTC. The full variable domain, completed using reference TRBV9 and TRBJ2-5, is DSGVTQTPKHLITATGQRVTLRCSPRSGDLSVYWYQQSLDQGLQFLIQYYNGEERAKGNILERFSAQQFPDLHSELNLSSLELGDSALYFCASSVGVLQGQETQYFGPGTRLLVL.

This clonotype has ten or more counts. J is TRBJ2-3 and V is TRBV5-1, with 9 bases that match TRBD1. The CDR3 is made up of 16 amino acids. From germline, CDR1 is SGHRS and CDR2 YFSETQ. Trimming cost V 1 base and J 4 bases; bases outside gene matches: 7. The CDR3 DNA reads TGCGCCAGCAGCTTGACCGCGACAGGGGGGCCAGATACGCAGTATTTT. Encoded protein: CASSLTATGGPDTQYF.

This clonotype was recorded at least ten times. The genes are TRBV2 and TRBJ2-5, with D unresolved. The germline V and J ends were trimmed by 4 bases and 5 bases, with 2 bases remaining between them. The CDR3 has 10 residues. Germline V CDR1 and CDR2: SNHLY, FYNNEI. As DNA, the CDR3 is TGTGCCAGCAGTGGGGAGACCCAGTACTTC. Protein sequence: CASSGETQYF.

This clonotype was seen at least ten times. The chain recombines TRBV5-6 with TRBJ2-5, with a possible D match to TRBD2 (5 bases). CDR3 length: 14 amino acids. Germline-derived CDR1 and CDR2 are SGHDT and YYEEEE. V dropped 4 bases and J dropped 5 bases, with 15 bases sitting between them. The CDR3 region has the DNA TGTGCCAGCAGCCCACTAGGGCGGCCTGAGACCCAGTACTTC. Its protein is CASSPLGRPETQYF. Full variable domain (remainder filled in from reference TRBV5-6 and TRBJ2-5): DAGVTQSPTHLIKTRGQQVTLRCSPKSGHDTVSWYQQALGQGPQFIFQYYEEEERQRGNFPDRFSGHQFPNYSSELNVNALLLGDSALYLCASSPLGRPETQYFGPGTRLLVL.

This clonotype was detected many times. This chain uses TRBV20-1 with TRBJ2-3, with no clear D. CDR3 length: 14 amino acids. The germline V gene has CDR1 DFQATT and CDR2 SNEGSKA (reference sequence). V was clipped by 3 bases and J by 0 bases, with 10 bases between them. The CDR3 DNA follows: TGCAGTGCTAGTTTGTCTGATAGCACAGATACGCAGTATTTT. Protein: CSASLSDSTDTQYF.

V gene TRBV6-4 combines with J gene TRBJ2-3; perhaps TRBD2 as D (6 bases). The CDR3 totals 15 residues. Per the germline V gene, CDR1 is MRHNA and CDR2 is SNTAGT. V shed 4 bases and J shed 0 bases, with 11 bases lying between them. In DNA form, the CDR3 reads TGTGCCAGCAGTGTGGACTACACTAGCACAGATACGCAGTATTTT. Translated, it gives CASSVDYTSTDTQYF.

This clonotype came up many times. This chain connects TRBV4-1 to TRBJ2-7; D is ambiguous. This CDR3 is built from 17 residues. The V end was cut by 1 base, the J end by 3 bases, with 19 bases between. Germline assignment: CDR1 MGHRA and CDR2 YSYEKL. CDR3 sequence: CASSQGYGYLLVYEQYF. The CDR3 bases are TGCGCCAGCAGCCAAGGTTACGGCTATCTGTTGGTCTACGAGCAGTACTTC.

This chain uses TRBV7-9 with TRBJ1-4, with D possibly TRBD1 on 6 matching bases. CDR1 and CDR2 (germline): SEHNR, FQNEAQ (reference sequence). The ends were cut back, 4 bases at V and 2 bases at J, with 11 bases in the middle. The CDR3 runs 15 residues. Written as DNA, the CDR3 is TGTGCCAGCAGCTCCACAGGGAATACTAATGAAAAACTGTTTTTT. It codes for CASSSTGNTNEKLFF.

The chain has TRBV7-6 and TRBJ2-3; 11 nucleotides agree with TRBD2. CDR1 and CDR2 from the germline V gene are SGHVS and FNYEAQ. V trimming: 0 bases; J trimming: 0 bases; junction bases outside the gene matches: 2. The CDR3 sequence is 17 residues long. The DNA for the CDR3 is TGTGCCAGCAGCTTAGCTAGCGGGGGGGCTAGCACAGATACGCAGTATTTT. Its protein product is CASSLASGGASTDTQYF.

This clonotype was found many times. The chain has TRBV20-1 and TRBJ2-7; no firm D call. Trimming shortened V by 2 bases and J by 0 bases, and 8 bases separated the two germline ends. CDR1 is DFQATT, CDR2 SNEGSKA, per germline (reference sequence). There are 13 residues in the CDR3. This CDR3 reads CSARYGGSYEQYF. The CDR3 coding sequence is TGCAGTGCTAGATATGGCGGCTCCTACGAGCAGTACTTC.

This clonotype was observed many times. CDR3 in DNA: TGTGCCAGCAGTTTAACGGGGGGACAGGGTACAGATACGCAGTATTTT. Translating it yields CASSLTGGQGTDTQYF. V and J are TRBV28 and TRBJ2-3; 9 bases match TRBD1. The junction had 6 bases not matched to a gene; V was cut back by 2 bases and J by 3 bases. The CDR3 length is 16 residues. Germline V gene sequence: CDR1 MDHEN, CDR2 SYDVKM.

This clonotype was counted many times. This CDR3 reads CASSLPEGLGETQYF. The CDR3 DNA reads as TGTGCCAGCAGTTTACCAGAGGGGTTGGGAGAGACCCAGTACTTC. The V gene is TRBV28, the J gene TRBJ2-5; the D call may be TRBD1 or TRBD2 (5 bases each). Germline CDR1 MDHEN, CDR2 SYDVKM. V lost 2 bases to trimming and J lost 4 bases, with 14 bases between them. The CDR3 runs 15 residues.